A selection of T cell receptor beta chains follows, all from one sample in a study of shared clonotypes between healthy human individuals. Sequenced by immunoSEQ multiplex PCR; TCRdb stores in-frame clones only, minus some. In the table there are hundreds of thousands of clones, around 77% of which are singletons. The sequenced material came from PBMCs. These receptors all stem from a woman in her thirties or forties in good health. Some clones in this sample may be carry-over from other donors' samples. Each CDR3 is given with its conserved first and last residue. The D gene is left open where the match is weak. Size is omitted from some rows. Given values are once, few, many or a class for expanded clones.

v_gene,abundance,d_gene,j_gene,CDR3aa,CDR3nt
TRBV9,once,TRBD1,TRBJ1-2,CASSVGGTAGYTF,TGTGCCAGCAGCGTAGGGGGGACAGCTGGCTACACCTTC
TRBV28,-,-,TRBJ1-1,CASSTTGWSTEAFF,TGTGCCAGCAGTACAACAGGGTGGTCCACTGAAGCTTTCTTT
TRBV10-1,-,-,TRBJ2-7,CASSLAKVGEQYF,TGCGCCAGCAGTCTAGCGAAGGTGGGGGAGCAGTACTTC
TRBV18,-,-,TRBJ2-5,CASSPYTGPETQYF,TGTGCCAGCTCACCATACACCGGTCCGGAGACCCAGTACTTC
TRBV28,few,-,TRBJ2-1,CASSFGLRGDEQFF,TGTGCCAGCAGTTTTGGGCTCCGTGGGGATGAGCAGTTCTTC
TRBV28,-,-,TRBJ1-2,CASSSRRYGYTF,TGTGCCAGCTCTTCTCGTCGGTATGGCTACACCTTC
TRBV10-3,-,-,TRBJ1-5,CAISDPGAGNQPQHF,TGTGCCATCAGTGACCCAGGGGCCGGCAATCAGCCCCAGCATTTT
TRBV11-2,-,-,TRBJ2-7,CASSLGGGGGGEQYF,TGTGCCAGCAGCTTAGGAGGAGGGGGCGGAGGCGAGCAGTACTTC
TRBV30,-,-,TRBJ2-1,CAWSVRSGLDEQFF,TGTGCCTGGAGTGTACGAAGTGGTTTGGATGAGCAGTTCTTC
TRBV2,-,TRBD2,TRBJ2-3,CASSVLGLAYDTQYF,TGTGCCAGCAGTGTCTTGGGACTAGCATACGATACGCAGTATTTT
TRBV5-1,few,-,TRBJ2-1,CASSLKAGTNNEQFF,TGCGCCAGCAGCTTGAAGGCAGGGACAAACAATGAGCAGTTCTTC
TRBV2,-,-,TRBJ2-1,CASSNQLAQQFF,TGTGCCAGCAGTAACCAACTAGCCCAGCAGTTCTTC
TRBV4-1,-,TRBD2,TRBJ2-1,CASSQVVQREGCEQFF,TGCGCCAGCAGCCAAGTGGTCCAGCGGGAGGGCTGTGAGCAGTTCTTC
TRBV28,few,-,TRBJ2-7,CASSFHYEQYF,TGTGCCAGCAGTTTTCACTACGAGCAGTACTTC
TRBV28,-,-,TRBJ2-3,CASRGWGWYEDTQYF,TGTGCCAGCAGAGGATGGGGATGGTACGAAGATACGCAGTATTTT
TRBV27,-,-,TRBJ2-2,CASSLVATTGELFF,TGTGCCAGCAGTTTAGTTGCGACGACCGGGGAGCTGTTTTTT
TRBV5-1,-,-,TRBJ2-5,CASSLYGGQETQYF,TGCGCCAGCAGCTTATACGGGGGACAGGAGACCCAGTACTTC
TRBV18,few,-,TRBJ2-5,CASSPTANQETQYF,TGTGCCAGCTCACCCACGGCTAACCAAGAGACCCAGTACTTC
TRBV27,once,TRBD2,TRBJ2-3,CASSSPTSGSTDTQYF,TGTGCCAGCAGTTCCCCGACTAGCGGGAGCACAGATACGCAGTATTTT
TRBV29-1,-,-,TRBJ1-2,CSVEAVEITGGYTF,TGCAGCGTTGAAGCTGTGGAGATCACGGGTGGCTACACCTTC
TRBV29-1,-,-,TRBJ2-6,CSVDQGSGANVLTF,TGCAGCGTAGACCAGGGATCTGGGGCCAACGTCCTGACTTTC
TRBV2,-,-,TRBJ2-2,CASRILATNTGELFF,TGTGCCAGCAGAATTCTAGCCACGAACACCGGGGAGCTGTTTTTT
TRBV27,-,-,TRBJ2-7,CASSPRPTPSEQYF,TGTGCCAGCAGTCCCAGGCCTACTCCCTCGGAGCAGTACTTC
TRBV28,-,-,TRBJ2-7,CASSPTQGGRHYEQYF,TGTGCCAGCAGTCCAACTCAGGGGGGCCGACACTACGAGCAGTACTTC
TRBV27,-,-,TRBJ2-7,CASSLSDPELSYEQYF,TGTGCCAGCAGTTTATCGGACCCAGAGTTAAGCTACGAGCAGTACTTC
TRBV9,-,-,TRBJ2-7,CASSVTPTEAYEQYF,TGTGCCAGCAGCGTAACCCCGACAGAGGCCTACGAGCAGTACTTC
TRBV4-2,-,-,TRBJ2-7,CASSQDRAYEQYF,TGTGCCAGCAGCCAAGATAGGGCCTACGAGCAGTACTTC
TRBV7-9,-,-,TRBJ2-7,CASSLGPNEQYF,TGTGCCAGCAGCTTAGGTCCCAACGAGCAGTACTTC
TRBV28,-,-,TRBJ2-5,CASSPLGLSVGETQYF,TGTGCCAGCAGTCCCTTGGGGTTGAGCGTCGGCGAGACCCAGTACTTC
TRBV19,-,-,TRBJ1-1,CASSPRDGEAFF,TGTGCCAGTAGTCCCCGGGACGGTGAAGCTTTCTTT
TRBV28,-,-,TRBJ2-7,CASSLFRQGIAYEQYF,TGTGCCAGCAGTTTATTCCGTCAGGGGATAGCCTACGAGCAGTACTTC
TRBV2,once,TRBD1,TRBJ2-3,CASNPLTGGWGDTQYF,TGTGCCAGCAACCCCCTGACAGGGGGCTGGGGAGATACGCAGTATTTT
TRBV21-1,-,-,TRBJ2-1,CASSKRTRPYNEQFF,TGTGCCAGCAGCAAACGGACTAGGCCCTACAATGAGCAGTTCTTC
TRBV7-8,-,-,TRBJ2-3,CASALAQGDTQYF,TGTGCCAGCGCCCTAGCGCAGGGAGATACGCAGTATTTT
TRBV28,-,-,TRBJ1-2,CAKIGQKLNYGYTF,TGTGCCAAAATCGGACAGAAACTAAACTATGGCTACACCTTC
TRBV11-2,-,-,TRBJ1-1,CASSLGAGNTEAFF,TGTGCCAGCAGCTTAGGAGCAGGGAACACTGAAGCTTTCTTT
TRBV28,-,-,TRBJ2-1,CASTTHRGIRGNEQFF,TGTGCCAGCACCACTCATCGGGGCATAAGGGGCAATGAGCAGTTCTTC
TRBV2,-,TRBD1,TRBJ2-7,CASTRGQGYEQYF,TGTGCCAGCACTCGCGGACAGGGTTACGAGCAGTACTTC
TRBV29-1,-,TRBD2,TRBJ2-7,CSVGGTTRYEQYF,TGCAGCGTTGGTGGGACTACTCGATACGAGCAGTACTTC
TRBV19,-,TRBD2,TRBJ2-1,CASSKTSGSLGDEQFF,TGTGCCAGTAGTAAAACTAGCGGGAGTCTGGGCGATGAGCAGTTCTTC
TRBV5-4,few,-,TRBJ1-2,CAGGGHTNYGYTF,TGTGCCGGTGGGGGGCACACTAACTATGGCTACACCTTC
TRBV7-3,-,-,TRBJ1-2,CASSLHTWDSHTF,TGTGCCAGCAGCTTACACACATGGGACTCCCACACCTTC
TRBV27,-,TRBD1,TRBJ2-4,CASSLPDPGQGPKNIQYF,TGTGCCAGCAGTTTACCCGACCCGGGACAGGGACCCAAAAACATTCAGTACTTC
TRBV7-7,-,-,TRBJ2-3,CASSRGVLPTDTQYF,TGTGCTAGCAGCCGAGGGGTACTCCCCACAGATACGCAGTATTTT
TRBV30,-,TRBD1,TRBJ2-1,CAWSLQGDNEQFF,TGTGCCTGGAGTCTACAGGGGGACAATGAGCAGTTCTTC
TRBV19,-,-,TRBJ1-4,CASSIDSTNEKLFF,TGTGCCAGTAGTATAGACTCAACTAATGAAAAACTGTTTTTT
TRBV29-1,-,-,TRBJ2-3,CSVEKASAKYGGTQYF,TGCAGCGTTGAAAAGGCTAGCGCGAAATATGGGGGTACGCAGTATTTT